The clone carrying this TCR beta chain was recorded many times. Measured with immunoSEQ multiplex PCR; TCRdb has only the in-frame clones, and not every one. This sample has some 500,000 clones; roughly three quarters occur once, and the top ten carry around 11%. This sample stems from a study of shared clonotypes between healthy human individuals. Across the study: Ranging from 18 to 49 in age, donors were a couple of women and a few men.

The CDR3 has 13 amino acids. V shed 6 bases and J shed 4 bases, with 13 bases lying between them. Per the germline V gene, CDR1 is MDHEN and CDR2 is SYDVKM. The sequenced sample was PBMCs. The clonotype comes from a woman in her forties in good health. Some clones in this sample may be carry-over from other donors' samples. The chain is built from TRBV28 and TRBJ2-7, with D possibly TRBD2 on 5 matching bases. CDR3: CASSRGRDYEQYF. CDR3 sequence (DNA): TGTGCCAGCAGCCGAGGACGGGATTACGAGCAGTACTTC.